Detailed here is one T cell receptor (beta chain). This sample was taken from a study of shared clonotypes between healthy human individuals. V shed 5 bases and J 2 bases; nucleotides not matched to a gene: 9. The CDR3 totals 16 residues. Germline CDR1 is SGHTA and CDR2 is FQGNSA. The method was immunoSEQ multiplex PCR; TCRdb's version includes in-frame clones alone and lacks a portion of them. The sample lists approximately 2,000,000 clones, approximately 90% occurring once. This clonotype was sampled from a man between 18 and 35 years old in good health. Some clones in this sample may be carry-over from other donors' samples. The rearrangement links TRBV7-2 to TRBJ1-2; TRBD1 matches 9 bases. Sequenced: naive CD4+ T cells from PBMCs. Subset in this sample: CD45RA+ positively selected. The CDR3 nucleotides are TGTGCCAGCAGCCCAGACAGACAGGGGGACAACTATGGCTACACCTTC. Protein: CASSPDRQGDNYGYTF.